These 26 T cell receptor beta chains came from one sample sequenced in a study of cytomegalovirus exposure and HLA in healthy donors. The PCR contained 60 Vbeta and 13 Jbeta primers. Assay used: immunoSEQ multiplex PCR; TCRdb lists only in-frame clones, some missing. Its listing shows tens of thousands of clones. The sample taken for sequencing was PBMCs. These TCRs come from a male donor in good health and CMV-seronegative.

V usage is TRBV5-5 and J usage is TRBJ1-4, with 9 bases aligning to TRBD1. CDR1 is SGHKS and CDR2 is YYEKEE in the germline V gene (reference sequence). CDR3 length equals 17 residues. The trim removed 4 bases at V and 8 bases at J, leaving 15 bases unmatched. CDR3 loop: CASSPHQPGQGGEKLFF. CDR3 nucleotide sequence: TGTGCCAGCAGCCCTCACCAACCGGGACAGGGAGGGGAAAAACTGTTTTTT. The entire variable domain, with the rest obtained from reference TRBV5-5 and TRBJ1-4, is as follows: DAGVTQSPTHLIKTRGQQVTLRCSPISGHKSVSWYQQVLGQGPQFIFQYYEKEERGRGNFPDRFSARQFPNYSSELNVNALLLGDSALYLCASSPHQPGQGGEKLFFGSGTQLSVL.

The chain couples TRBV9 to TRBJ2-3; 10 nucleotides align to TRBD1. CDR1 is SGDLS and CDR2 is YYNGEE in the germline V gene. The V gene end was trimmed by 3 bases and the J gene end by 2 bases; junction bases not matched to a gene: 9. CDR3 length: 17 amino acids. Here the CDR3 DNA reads TGTGCCAGCAGCGCGCAGCCGGGACAGGGGACCACAGATACGCAGTATTTT. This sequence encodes CASSAQPGQGTTDTQYF.

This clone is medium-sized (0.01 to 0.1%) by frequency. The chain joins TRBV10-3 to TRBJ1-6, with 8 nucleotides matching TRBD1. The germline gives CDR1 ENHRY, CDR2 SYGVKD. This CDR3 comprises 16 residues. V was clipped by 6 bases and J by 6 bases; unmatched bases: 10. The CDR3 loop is CAIRHRQGKGNSPLHF. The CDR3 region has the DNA TGTGCCATCAGGCACAGACAGGGGAAGGGTAATTCACCCCTCCACTTT.

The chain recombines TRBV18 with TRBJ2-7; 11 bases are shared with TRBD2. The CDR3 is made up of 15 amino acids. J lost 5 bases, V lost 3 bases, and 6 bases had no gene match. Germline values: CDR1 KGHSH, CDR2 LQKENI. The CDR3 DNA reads TGTGCCAGCTCACCTCCTACTAGCGGGAGAAACGAGCAGTACTTC. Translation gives CASSPPTSGRNEQYF.

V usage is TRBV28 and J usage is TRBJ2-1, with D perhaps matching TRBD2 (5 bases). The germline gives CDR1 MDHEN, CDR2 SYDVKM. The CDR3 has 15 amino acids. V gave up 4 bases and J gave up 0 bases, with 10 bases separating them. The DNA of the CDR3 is TGTGCCAGCAGTTCCTCGGGGAGCTCCTACAATGAGCAGTTCTTC. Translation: CASSSSGSSYNEQFF.

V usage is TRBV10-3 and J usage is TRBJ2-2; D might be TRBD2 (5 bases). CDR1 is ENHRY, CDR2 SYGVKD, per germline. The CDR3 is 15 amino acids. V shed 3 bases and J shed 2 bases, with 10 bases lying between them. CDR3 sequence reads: CAISDLLGNTGELFF. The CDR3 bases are TGTGCCATCAGTGACTTACTAGGTAACACCGGGGAGCTGTTTTTT.

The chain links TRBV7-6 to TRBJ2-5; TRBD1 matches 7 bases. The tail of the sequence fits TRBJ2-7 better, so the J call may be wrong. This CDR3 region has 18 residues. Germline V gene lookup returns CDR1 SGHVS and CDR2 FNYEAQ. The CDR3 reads CASSLARTGTVSSYEQYF. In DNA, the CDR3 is TGTGCCAGCAGCTTAGCGAGGACCGGGACAGTTAGCTCCTACGAGCAGTACTTC.

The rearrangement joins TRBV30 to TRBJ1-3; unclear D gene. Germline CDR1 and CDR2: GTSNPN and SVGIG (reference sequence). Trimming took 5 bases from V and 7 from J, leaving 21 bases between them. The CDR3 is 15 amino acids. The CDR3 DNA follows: TGTGCCTGGCAGAAACCGGGAGGGAGGAGGAACACCATATATTTT. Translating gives CAWQKPGGRRNTIYF.

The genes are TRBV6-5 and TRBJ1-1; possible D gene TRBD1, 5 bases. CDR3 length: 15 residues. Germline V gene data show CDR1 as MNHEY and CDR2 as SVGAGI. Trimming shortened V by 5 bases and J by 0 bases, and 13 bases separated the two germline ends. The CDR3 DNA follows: TGTGCCAGCAGTGTCGGCAGGACATTGAACACTGAAGCTTTCTTT. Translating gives CASSVGRTLNTEAFF.

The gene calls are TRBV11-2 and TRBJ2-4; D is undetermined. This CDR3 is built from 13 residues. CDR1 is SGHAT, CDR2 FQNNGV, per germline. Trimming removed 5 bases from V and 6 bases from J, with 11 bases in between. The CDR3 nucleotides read TGTGCCAGCAGCCCCGTCGGTACAAACATTCAGTACTTC. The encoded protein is CASSPVGTNIQYF.

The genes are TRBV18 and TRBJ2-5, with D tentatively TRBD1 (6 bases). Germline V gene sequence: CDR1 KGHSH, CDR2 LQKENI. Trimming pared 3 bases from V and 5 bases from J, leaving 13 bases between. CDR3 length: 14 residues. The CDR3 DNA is TGTGCCAGCTCACCTCAAACAGGGCAGGAGACCCAGTACTTC. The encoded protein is CASSPQTGQETQYF.

Written as DNA, the CDR3 is TGTGCCAGCAGGACCGGGACAGGGGCCTACGAGCAGTACTTC. Its protein product is CASRTGTGAYEQYF. The gene calls are TRBV4-2 and TRBJ2-7; 10 bases are shared with TRBD1. Germline CDR1 reads LGHNA; CDR2 reads YNFKEQ. The V gene end was trimmed by 6 bases and the J gene end by 2 bases; junction bases not matched to a gene: 4. The CDR3 contains 14 residues.

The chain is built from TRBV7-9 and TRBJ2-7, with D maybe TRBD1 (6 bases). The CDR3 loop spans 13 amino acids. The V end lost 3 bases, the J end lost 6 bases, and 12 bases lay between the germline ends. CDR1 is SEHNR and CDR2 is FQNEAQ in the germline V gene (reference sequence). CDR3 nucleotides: TGTGCCAGCAGCTTGGGGGACATGGGCGAGCAGTACTTC. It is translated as CASSLGDMGEQYF.

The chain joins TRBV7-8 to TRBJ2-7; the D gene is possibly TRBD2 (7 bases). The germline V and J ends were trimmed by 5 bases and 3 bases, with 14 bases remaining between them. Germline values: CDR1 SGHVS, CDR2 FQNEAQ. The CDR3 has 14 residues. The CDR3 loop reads CASSKGGPYYEQYF. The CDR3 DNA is TGTGCCAGCAGCAAGGGGGGGCCATACTACGAGCAGTACTTC.

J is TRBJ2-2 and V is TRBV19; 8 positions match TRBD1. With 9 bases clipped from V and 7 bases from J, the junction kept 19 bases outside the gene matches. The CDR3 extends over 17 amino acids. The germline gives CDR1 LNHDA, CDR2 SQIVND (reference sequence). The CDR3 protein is CASGFLRRGLSGGELFF. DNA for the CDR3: TGTGCCAGCGGGTTCCTCCGCAGGGGGCTTAGCGGCGGGGAGCTGTTTTTT.

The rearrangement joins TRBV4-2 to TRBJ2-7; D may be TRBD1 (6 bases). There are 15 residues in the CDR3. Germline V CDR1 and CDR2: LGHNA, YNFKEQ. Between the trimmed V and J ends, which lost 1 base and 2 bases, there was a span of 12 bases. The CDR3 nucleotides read TGTGCCAGCAGCCAAGGACAGGATCGAACCTACGAGCAGTACTTC. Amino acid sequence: CASSQGQDRTYEQYF.

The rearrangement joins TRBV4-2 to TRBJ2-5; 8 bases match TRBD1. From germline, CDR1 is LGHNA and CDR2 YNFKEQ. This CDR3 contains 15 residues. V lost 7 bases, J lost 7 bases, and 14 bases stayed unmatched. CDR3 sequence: CASTPTSDRDGTQYF. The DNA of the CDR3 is TGTGCCAGCACCCCCACCTCGGACAGGGATGGGACCCAGTACTTC.

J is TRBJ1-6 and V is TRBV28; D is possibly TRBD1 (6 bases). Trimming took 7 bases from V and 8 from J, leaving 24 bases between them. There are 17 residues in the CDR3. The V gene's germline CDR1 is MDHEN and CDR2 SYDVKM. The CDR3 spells CASTFYRLGGTDSPLHF. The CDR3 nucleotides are TGTGCCAGCACCTTTTATAGGTTAGGGGGAACGGATTCACCCCTCCACTTT.

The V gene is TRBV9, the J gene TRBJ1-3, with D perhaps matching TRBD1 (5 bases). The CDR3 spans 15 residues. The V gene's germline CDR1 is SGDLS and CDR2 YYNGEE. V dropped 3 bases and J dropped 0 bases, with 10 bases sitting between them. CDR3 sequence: CASSASGISGNTIYF. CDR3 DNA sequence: TGTGCCAGCAGCGCCTCAGGGATCTCTGGAAACACCATATATTTT.

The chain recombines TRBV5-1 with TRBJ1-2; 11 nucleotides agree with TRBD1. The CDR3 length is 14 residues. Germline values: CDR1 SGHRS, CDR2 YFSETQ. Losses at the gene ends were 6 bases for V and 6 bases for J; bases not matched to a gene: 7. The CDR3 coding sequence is TGCGCCAGCACTCGGACAGGGGGCGCGGATGGCTACACCTTC. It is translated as CASTRTGGADGYTF. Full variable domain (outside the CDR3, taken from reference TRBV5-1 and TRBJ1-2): KAGVTQTPRYLIKTRGQQVTLSCSPISGHRSVSWYQQTPGQGLQFLFEYFSETQRNKGNFPGRFSGRQFSNSRSEMNVSTLELGDSALYLCASTRTGGADGYTFGSGTRLTVV.

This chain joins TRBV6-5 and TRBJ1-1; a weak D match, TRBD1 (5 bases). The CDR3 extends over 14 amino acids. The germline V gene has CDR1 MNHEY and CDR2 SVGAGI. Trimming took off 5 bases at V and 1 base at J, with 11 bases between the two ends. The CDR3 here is CASSAPGQNTEAFF. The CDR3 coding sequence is TGTGCCAGCAGTGCCCCAGGACAGAACACTGAAGCTTTCTTT.

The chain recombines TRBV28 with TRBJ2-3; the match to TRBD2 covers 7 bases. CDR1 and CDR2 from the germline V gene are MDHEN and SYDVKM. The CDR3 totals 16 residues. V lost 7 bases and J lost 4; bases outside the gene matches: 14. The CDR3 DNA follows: TGTGCCAGCACCTCGGCCAGGTCGGGAGGATCAGATACGCAGTATTTT. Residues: CASTSARSGGSDTQYF. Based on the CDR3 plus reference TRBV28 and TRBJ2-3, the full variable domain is DVKVTQSSRYLVKRTGEKVFLECVQDMDHENMFWYRQDPGLGLRLIYFSYDVKMKEKGDIPEGYSVSREKKERFSLILESASTNQTSMYLCASTSARSGGSDTQYFGPGTRLTVL.

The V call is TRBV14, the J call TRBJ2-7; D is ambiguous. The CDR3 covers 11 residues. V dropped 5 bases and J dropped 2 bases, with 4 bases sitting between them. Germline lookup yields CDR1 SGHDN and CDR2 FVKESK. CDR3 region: CASSSAYEQYF. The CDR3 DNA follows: TGTGCCAGCAGCTCCGCCTACGAGCAGTACTTC.

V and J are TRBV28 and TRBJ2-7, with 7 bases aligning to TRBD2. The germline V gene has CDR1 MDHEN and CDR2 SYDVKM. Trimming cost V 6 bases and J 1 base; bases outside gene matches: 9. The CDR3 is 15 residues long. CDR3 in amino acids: CASSSFGRASYEQYF. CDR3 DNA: TGTGCCAGCAGCTCGTTTGGGAGGGCTTCCTACGAGCAGTACTTC. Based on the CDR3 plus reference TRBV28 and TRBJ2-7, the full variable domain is DVKVTQSSRYLVKRTGEKVFLECVQDMDHENMFWYRQDPGLGLRLIYFSYDVKMKEKGDIPEGYSVSREKKERFSLILESASTNQTSMYLCASSSFGRASYEQYFGPGTRLTVT.

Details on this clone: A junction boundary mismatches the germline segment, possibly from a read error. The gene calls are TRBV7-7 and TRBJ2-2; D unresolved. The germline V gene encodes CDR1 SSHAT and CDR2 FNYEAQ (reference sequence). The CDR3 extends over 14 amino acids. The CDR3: CASSLAPHTGELFF. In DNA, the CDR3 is TGTGCTAGCAGCTTGGCCCCTCACACCGGGGAGCTGTTTTTT.

The CDR3 sequence is CASTRTWTYNNEQFF. Here the CDR3 DNA reads TGTGCCAGCACCAGAACTTGGACTTACAACAATGAGCAGTTCTTC. V usage is TRBV9 and J usage is TRBJ2-1; tentatively, D is TRBD2 (5 bases). Germline V lookup: CDR1 SGDLS, CDR2 YYNGEE. This CDR3 has 15 amino acids. Trimming cost V 6 bases and J 5 bases, with 18 bases left between them.